The sequence of this TCR beta chain was determined in a study of blood T cell repertoires in COVID-19. Across the study: The cDNA or gDNA used as material had been derived from T cells, B-cell-depleted T cells, or PBMCs.

Data came from immunoSEQ multiplex PCR; TCRdb stores just in-frame clones and leaves some out. The sample has more than 65,000 clones; roughly 80% are singletons. This TCR was sampled from a woman aged 65 to 85 with acute or convalescent COVID-19. Material for sequencing was peripheral blood.

CDR3 residues: CASSLAGGPYEQYF. The DNA for the CDR3 is TGTGCCAGCAGCTTAGCGGGAGGGCCCTACGAGCAGTACTTC. V gene TRBV7-3 combines with J gene TRBJ2-7; TRBD2 aligns across 9 bases. The junction had 1 base not matched to a gene; V was cut back by 2 bases and J by 2 bases. CDR1 is SGHTA and CDR2 is FQGTGA in the germline V gene. The length of the CDR3 is 14 residues.